This T cell receptor beta chain is drawn from a study of immune evolution from preneoplasia to lung adenocarcinoma. Study-level points and caveats: Later-stage lesions seemingly showed higher T cell density and diversity than normal lung.

On this clone itself: Its antigen is undetermined.

The germline V gene encodes CDR1 SNHLY and CDR2 FYNNEI. V dropped 6 bases and J dropped 4 bases, with 8 bases sitting between them. The CDR3 totals 12 residues. The protocol was immunoSEQ multiplex PCR, while the TCRdb copy is restricted to in-frame clones and leaves out a portion. The sample holds around 2,500 clones; roughly 85% are singletons and the top ten take about 9.9%. The V call is TRBV2, the J call TRBJ2-3; D unclear. The source of this sequence is a person between 50 and 60 years old with lung adenocarcinoma. Material: FFPE normal lung tissue adjacent to the tumor. DNA for the CDR3: TGTGCCAGCAGGTCGGTAGCAGATACGCAGTATTTT. It yields the protein CASRSVADTQYF.